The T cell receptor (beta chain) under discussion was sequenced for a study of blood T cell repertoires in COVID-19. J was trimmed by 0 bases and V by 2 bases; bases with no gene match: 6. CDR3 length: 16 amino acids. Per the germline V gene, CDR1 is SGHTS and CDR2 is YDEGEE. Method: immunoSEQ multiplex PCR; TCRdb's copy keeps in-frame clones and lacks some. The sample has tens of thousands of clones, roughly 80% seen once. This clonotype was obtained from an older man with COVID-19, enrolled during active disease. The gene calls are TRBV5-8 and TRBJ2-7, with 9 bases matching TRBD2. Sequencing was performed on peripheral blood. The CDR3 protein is CASSFRTSDYSYEQYF. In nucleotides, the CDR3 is TGTGCCAGCAGCTTCCGGACTAGCGATTACTCCTACGAGCAGTACTTC.